This T cell receptor beta chain was recorded in a study of memory CD4+ T cells and cytomegalovirus serostatus. Regarding the study as a whole: CD4+ memory repertoires contained 67 of 164 reported CMV TCRbeta sequences. The CMV-associated TCR signature appears largely within the CD4+ memory repertoire.

Measured with immunoSEQ multiplex PCR; TCRdb has only the in-frame clones, and not every one. The repertoire has approximately 49,000 clones, around four fifths of them found once; the top ten carry around 0.61%. Per germline, CDR1 MNHEY and CDR2 SVGAGI. The CDR3 loop spans 14 amino acids. V lost 6 bases, J lost 5 bases, and 13 bases lay in between. Single viable CD3+CD4+CD8-CD45RO+ cells were sorted as the memory CD4+ T cells. To note about this clone: Its antigen is unidentified. This CDR3 is also generated by other DNA sequences in the sample.

This clonotype originated in an adult in good health and CMV-seronegative. Sequencing was done on a sample of memory CD4+ T cells from blood. The chain combines TRBV6-5 with TRBJ2-2; possibly TRBD1 for D (7 bases). CDR3 DNA: TGTGCCAGCAGACGGACAGGAGGGACCGGGGAGCTGTTTTTT. Protein sequence: CASRRTGGTGELFF.